Following are 28 T cell receptor beta chains from one sample sequenced in a study of a mutant IDH1 vaccine in newly diagnosed glioma. Profiled with immunoSEQ multiplex PCR; TCRdb holds only in-frame clones, not every one. The sample lists roughly 61,000 clones; approximately 80% were seen once. As for time point: week 11, during vaccination. A single vaccine dose contained 300 ug of mutant IDH1 20-mer peptide, and topical imiquimod was used with it. Their recognized antigens are unknown. The material was PBMCs, obtained from a glioma patient whose treatment included an IDH1 peptide vaccine. All receptors derive from a man aged 45 to 65 with glioma.

The chain has TRBV27 and TRBJ1-2; no clear D. This CDR3 is 16 amino acids long. V lost 0 bases and J lost 0, with 11 bases in between. Per germline, CDR1 MNHEY and CDR2 SMNVEV (reference sequence). CDR3 sequence (DNA): TGTGCCAGCAGTTTATCGAGGACGGTAACTAACTATGGCTACACCTTC. It is translated as CASSLSRTVTNYGYTF.

This clone was counted a single time. The J gene is TRBJ2-5, the V gene TRBV9, with D possibly TRBD1 on 6 matching bases. Germline values: CDR1 SGDLS, CDR2 YYNGEE. The CDR3 spans 14 residues. Between the trimmed V and J ends, which lost 3 bases and 1 base, there was a span of 10 bases. The CDR3 DNA reads as TGTGCCAGCAGCGGAGGACAGCCCCAAGAGACCCAGTACTTC. As protein: CASSGGQPQETQYF.

There are a few counts of this clone. The CDR3 loop reads CASRRRWRSTEAFF. CDR3 nucleotide sequence: TGTGCCAGCAGAAGACGATGGAGAAGCACTGAAGCTTTCTTT. V usage is TRBV6-5 and J usage is TRBJ1-1; D not certain. Germline loops: CDR1 MNHEY, CDR2 SVGAGI. The CDR3 spans 14 residues. Trimming removed 6 bases from V and 4 bases from J, with 15 bases in between.

This clone was seen a few times. This sequence joins TRBV19 and TRBJ2-2, with 7 bases matching TRBD1. The germline CDR1 and CDR2 sequences are LNHDA and SQIVND (reference sequence). The CDR3 loop spans 14 amino acids. V lost 6 bases to trimming and J lost 3 bases; unmatched junction nucleotides: 4. The DNA of the CDR3 is TGTGCCAGTAGGATAACAGGGGACACCGGGGAGCTGTTTTTT. Its protein product is CASRITGDTGELFF.

The CDR3 nucleotides read TGTGCCAGCAGTGAAGCGCTTCGGGAAAAACTGTTTTTT. This encodes CASSEALREKLFF. The gene calls are TRBV2 and TRBJ1-4; D is uncertain. In germline, CDR1 is SNHLY, CDR2 FYNNEI. The ends were cut back, 0 bases at V and 8 bases at J, with 7 bases in the middle. The CDR3 is made up of 13 amino acids. Together with reference TRBV2 and TRBJ1-4, the CDR3 gives the full variable domain: EPEVTQTPSHQVTQMGQEVILRCVPISNHLYFYWYRQILGQKVEFLVSFYNNEISEKSEIFDDQFSVERPDGSNFTLKIRSTKLEDSAMYFCASSEALREKLFFGSGTQLSVL.

The chain employs TRBV2 and TRBJ1-1; D ambiguous. This CDR3 spans 11 amino acids. From germline, CDR1 is SNHLY and CDR2 FYNNEI. V lost 3 bases, J lost 6 bases, and 5 bases lay in between. CDR3 loop: CASSDVAEAFF. DNA of the CDR3: TGTGCCAGCAGTGACGTCGCTGAAGCTTTCTTT. The entire variable domain, with the rest obtained from reference TRBV2 and TRBJ1-1, is as follows: EPEVTQTPSHQVTQMGQEVILRCVPISNHLYFYWYRQILGQKVEFLVSFYNNEISEKSEIFDDQFSVERPDGSNFTLKIRSTKLEDSAMYFCASSDVAEAFFGQGTRLTVV.

The V gene is TRBV7-2, the J gene TRBJ2-5, with 8 bases identical to TRBD2. Trimming at V came to 2 bases and at J to 4 bases, leaving 6 bases not matched to a gene. The CDR3 extends over 15 amino acids. The germline V gene has CDR1 SGHTA and CDR2 FQGNSA. The CDR3 reads CASSLSGSGGETQYF. The CDR3 coding sequence is TGTGCCAGCAGCTTAAGCGGGAGCGGGGGAGAGACCCAGTACTTC.

The J gene is TRBJ2-2, the V gene TRBV18; no reliable D call. V shed 4 bases and J shed 3 bases, with 9 bases lying between them. In germline, CDR1 is KGHSH, CDR2 LQKENI. The CDR3 consists of 14 residues. The CDR3 DNA reads as TGTGCCAGCTCACTCGGACGGGACACCGGGGAGCTGTTTTTT. This gives the protein CASSLGRDTGELFF.

By share, this clone counts as medium-sized. This sequence joins TRBV6-4 and TRBJ2-3; the match to TRBD2 covers 9 bases. Germline lookup yields CDR1 MRHNA and CDR2 SNTAGT. This CDR3 region has 14 residues. The junction had 3 bases not matched to a gene; V was cut back by 6 bases and J by 2 bases. The DNA of the CDR3 is TGTGCCAGCAGCCCGGGACTAGCCACAGATACGCAGTATTTT. This translates into CASSPGLATDTQYF.

This clone appeared once. This chain links TRBV29-1 with TRBJ2-5, with 9 positions matching TRBD1. From germline, CDR1 is SQVTM and CDR2 ANQGSEA. J was trimmed by 5 bases and V by 8 bases; bases with no gene match: 9. This CDR3 comprises 13 residues. In DNA form, the CDR3 reads TGCAGCCTTATGGACAGGGGCGATGAGACCCAGTACTTC. It codes for CSLMDRGDETQYF.

Remarks on this clone: The DNA is left out, because the CDR3 cannot be placed on it with certainty; the CDR3 is given as TCRdb lists it. The V and J genes are TRBV7-9 and TRBJ2-4; no DNA check was done on the table's D call, TRBD2. Per germline, CDR1 SEHNR and CDR2 FQNEAQ (reference sequence). The length of the CDR3 is 14 amino acids, counting both ends. CDR3 sequence: CASSLVGTGSGEYF.

The chain employs TRBV6-5 and TRBJ1-3; D gene unclear. V was pared by 6 bases and J by 0 bases, with 9 bases between. Germline-derived CDR1 and CDR2 are MNHEY and SVGAGI. This CDR3 comprises 14 residues. The CDR3 sequence is CASRFGSSGNTIYF. The DNA for the CDR3 is TGTGCCAGCAGGTTCGGCAGCTCTGGAAACACCATATATTTT.

The rearrangement joins TRBV5-1 to TRBJ2-1, with 7 bases that match TRBD1. The V and J ends lost 4 bases and 12 bases, in that order; junction bases with no gene match: 13. The CDR3 consists of 14 residues. The germline V gene encodes CDR1 SGHRS and CDR2 YFSETQ. The CDR3 reads CASSNGTETFGQFF. The CDR3 DNA sequence: TGCGCCAGCAGCAACGGGACAGAAACTTTCGGGCAGTTCTTC.

The rearrangement links TRBV10-3 to TRBJ2-3; 7 bases are shared with TRBD1. CDR1 and CDR2 (germline): ENHRY, SYGVKD. CDR3 length: 15 residues. With 6 bases clipped from V and 6 bases from J, the junction kept 12 bases outside the gene matches. DNA of the CDR3: TGTGCCATCAGAAAGACAGGGTCAAGATGGGATACGCAGTATTTT. Its protein product is CAIRKTGSRWDTQYF.

The CDR3 loop is CASSYGTGKTEAFF. DNA of the CDR3: TGTGCCAGCAGTTACGGGACAGGGAAAACCGAAGCTTTCTTT. The genes are TRBV27 and TRBJ1-1; TRBD1 agrees at 9 bases. Per the germline V gene, CDR1 is MNHEY and CDR2 is SMNVEV (reference sequence). The CDR3 consists of 14 residues. V gave up 4 bases and J gave up 8 bases; unmatched junction bases: 8.

The CDR3 DNA sequence: TGCGCCAGCAGCCGAGGGGCAGGCTACGAGCAGTACTTC. Translation gives CASSRGAGYEQYF. The rearrangement links TRBV4-3 to TRBJ2-7; perhaps D is TRBD1 or TRBD2 (5 bases each). V dropped 4 bases and J dropped 3 bases, with 10 bases sitting between them. Germline CDR1 LGHNA, CDR2 YSLEER. CDR3 length equals 13 residues.

The genes are TRBV6-5 and TRBJ2-3; unclear D gene. CDR1 MNHEY and CDR2 SVGAGI come from the germline V gene. The V end lost 6 bases, the J end lost 2 bases, and 12 bases lay between the germline ends. CDR3 length: 14 residues. The CDR3 bases are TGTGCCAGCAGCCAAATGACCTACACAGATACGCAGTATTTT. Amino acids: CASSQMTYTDTQYF.

The chain is built from TRBV10-3 and TRBJ1-2, with D hard to call. The V end lost 8 bases, the J end lost 10 bases, and 17 bases lay between the germline ends. This CDR3 region has 12 residues. Germline V gene data show CDR1 as ENHRY and CDR2 as SYGVKD. CDR3 bases: TGTGCCATCCGTAAGCTAGAGGGAGACTACACCTTC. It specifies CAIRKLEGDYTF.

The chain has TRBV9 and TRBJ2-3, with a possible D match to TRBD2 (5 bases). This CDR3 is 16 amino acids long. CDR1 SGDLS and CDR2 YYNGEE come from the germline V gene. The ends were cut back, 4 bases at V and 0 bases at J, with 15 bases in the middle. The CDR3 here is CASSPLGGSSTDTQYF. The CDR3, as DNA: TGTGCCAGCAGCCCCCTCGGCGGGTCTAGCACAGATACGCAGTATTTT. The complete variable domain, with remaining parts taken from reference TRBV9 and TRBJ2-3, reads DSGVTQTPKHLITATGQRVTLRCSPRSGDLSVYWYQQSLDQGLQFLIQYYNGEERAKGNILERFSAQQFPDLHSELNLSSLELGDSALYFCASSPLGGSSTDTQYFGPGTRLTVL.

This chain links TRBV7-9 with TRBJ1-2; D gene unclear. Per germline, CDR1 SEHNR and CDR2 FQNEAQ (reference sequence). Trimming stripped 2 bases from V and 2 bases from J, with 6 bases between. CDR3 length: 13 amino acids. DNA for the CDR3: TGTGCCAGCAGCTTACGAGGGAACTATGGCTACACCTTC. Protein: CASSLRGNYGYTF.

The chain joins TRBV15 to TRBJ1-1; D is unclear. CDR3 length equals 16 residues. Germline-derived CDR1 and CDR2 are LNHNV and YYDKDF (reference sequence). V was trimmed by 1 base and J by 1 base, leaving 13 bases between them. The DNA of the CDR3 is TGTGCCACCAGCAGAGGCGGAAATAACGGGAACACTGAAGCTTTCTTT. Translating gives CATSRGGNNGNTEAFF.

The J gene is TRBJ1-1, the V gene TRBV5-1; TRBD1 agrees at 7 bases. V lost 2 bases, J lost 1 base, and 8 bases stayed unmatched. This CDR3 comprises 16 residues. CDR1 and CDR2 (germline): SGHRS, YFSETQ. The DNA of the CDR3 is TGCGCCAGCAGCTTAAAAATCACAGGGGCGAACACTGAAGCTTTCTTT. It codes for CASSLKITGANTEAFF. Looking up the rest from reference TRBV5-1 and TRBJ1-1 gives the full variable domain: KAGVTQTPRYLIKTRGQQVTLSCSPISGHRSVSWYQQTPGQGLQFLFEYFSETQRNKGNFPGRFSGRQFSNSRSEMNVSTLELGDSALYLCASSLKITGANTEAFFGQGTRLTVV.

The chain recombines TRBV6-4 with TRBJ2-7; D possibly corresponds to TRBD1 (6 bases). Trimming cost V 3 bases and J 5 bases, with 11 bases left between them. Germline V gene lookup returns CDR1 MRHNA and CDR2 SNTAGT. The CDR3 contains 13 residues. In DNA, the CDR3 is TGTGCCAGCAGTGAACAGGGCAAGGACGAGCAGTACTTC. It yields the protein CASSEQGKDEQYF.

The V gene is TRBV7-8, the J gene TRBJ2-3, with D perhaps matching TRBD1 or TRBD2 (5 bases each). V lost 1 base and J lost 5, with 13 bases in between. The CDR3 has 15 residues. Per the germline V gene, CDR1 is SGHVS and CDR2 is FQNEAQ. The CDR3 coding sequence is TGTGCCAGCAGCTTAGGAAGAGGGGTGGTAGATACGCAGTATTTT. Its translation: CASSLGRGVVDTQYF. Based on the CDR3 plus reference TRBV7-8 and TRBJ2-3, the full variable domain is GAGVSQSPRYKVAKRGQDVALRCDPISGHVSLFWYQQALGQGPEFLTYFQNEAQLDKSGLPSDRFFAERPEGSVSTLKIQRTQQEDSAVYLCASSLGRGVVDTQYFGPGTRLTVL.

This clone has only a few counts. V gene TRBV7-9 combines with J gene TRBJ1-4, with 10 bases identical to TRBD1. Germline trimming cut 4 bases from V and 6 bases from J; bases unmatched to any gene: 2. CDR3 length: 14 amino acids. CDR1 and CDR2 from the germline V gene are SEHNR and FQNEAQ (reference sequence). CDR3 DNA sequence: TGTGCCAGCAGCTCAGACAGGGGGCATGAAAAACTGTTTTTT. Translated: CASSSDRGHEKLFF.

This chain links TRBV2 with TRBJ2-2, with no clear D. The CDR3 sequence is 14 residues long. CDR1 and CDR2 (germline): SNHLY, FYNNEI. V shed 6 bases and J shed 6 bases, with 14 bases lying between them. The CDR3 protein is CASRASTVAGELFF. The DNA for the CDR3 is TGTGCCAGCAGAGCATCTACAGTTGCCGGGGAGCTGTTTTTT.

The V call is TRBV9, the J call TRBJ2-3, with D perhaps matching TRBD2 (7 bases). This CDR3 is 19 amino acids long. Germline values: CDR1 SGDLS, CDR2 YYNGEE. V was pared by 3 bases and J by 2 bases, with 25 bases between. The DNA for the CDR3 is TGTGCCAGCAGCGCCCCGATCGAATCGGCGGGGGCCAACACAGATACGCAGTATTTT. Protein: CASSAPIESAGANTDTQYF.

This chain joins TRBV30 and TRBJ2-5; 8 nucleotides align to TRBD1. Germline CDR1 reads GTSNPN; CDR2 reads SVGIG (reference sequence). This CDR3 has 14 amino acids. The J segment lost 4 bases and the V segment lost 2 bases, leaving 6 bases of the junction unmatched. CDR3 sequence (DNA): TGTGCCTGGAGTCGGGCAGGGGGCGCAGAGACCCAGTACTTC. Protein product: CAWSRAGGAETQYF. Full variable domain (rest looked up from reference TRBV30 and TRBJ2-5): SQTIHQWPATLVQPVGSPLSLECTVEGTSNPNLYWYRQAAGRGLQLLFYSVGIGQISSEVPQNLSASRPQDRQFILSSKKLLLSDSGFYLCAWSRAGGAETQYFGPGTRLLVL.